This T cell receptor (beta chain) emerged from a study of T cells in Graves' hyperthyroidism and ophthalmopathy. RNA transcripts were the template for amplifying TCR beta CDR3 regions. A set of HTBI primers served as the primers for a first-round RT-PCR of the TCR CDR3. In TCRdb, the multiplex PCR reads were re-called with MiXCR into one record per CDR3 protein. This sample has a few hundred thousand distinct CDR3 sequences, with roughly 16% found just once. V was trimmed by 4 bases and J by 0 bases, leaving 8 bases between them. Germline values: CDR1 SGHRS, CDR2 YFSETQ. CDR3 length equals 14 residues. The table lists this clonotype with a few counts.

The V call is TRBV5-1, the J call TRBJ2-1; unclear D gene. The origin of this receptor is a woman in her thirties or forties with Graves' ophthalmopathy. Material: blood. The CDR3 protein is CASSAGNSYNEQFF. The CDR3 DNA follows: TGCGCCAGCAGCGCAGGAAACTCCTACAATGAGCAGTTCTTC.